These 25 T cell receptor beta chains originate from one sample sequenced in a study of blood T cells in healthy people across ages. It was with a sample-barcoded 5' primer and a J-beta primer mix that a second PCR of about 7 to 12 cycles was run. TCRdb analysed the 5' RACE reads with MiXCR anew, one entry per CDR3 protein. The repertoire holds roughly 1,100,000 distinct CDR3 sequences, with roughly 24% as singletons. The same sample was also used in a study of T cells of mothers and their children.

Material: blood. The origin of the receptors is a girl under 10 years old in good health.

In its sample, this clonotype was seen a few times. The chain links TRBV7-9 to TRBJ2-1, with D perhaps matching TRBD2 (7 bases). There are 16 residues in the CDR3. With 7 bases removed from V and 10 bases from J, the gap between germline ends came to 26 bases. CDR1 is SEHNR, CDR2 FQNEAQ, per germline (reference sequence). The CDR3 DNA reads as TGTGCCAGCATCGAACCTGGGGGGGCGGGGAACGAAGAGCAGTTCTTC. Translating gives CASIEPGGAGNEEQFF. The whole variable domain, remainder taken from reference TRBV7-9 and TRBJ2-1, is DTGVSQNPRHKITKRGQNVTFRCDPISEHNRLYWYRQTLGQGPEFLTYFQNEAQLEKSRLLSDRFSAERPKGSFSTLEIQRTEQGDSAMYLCASIEPGGAGNEEQFFGPGTRLTVL.

The table lists this clonotype with a few counts. The rearrangement joins TRBV29-1 to TRBJ2-5; D possibly corresponds to TRBD1 (7 bases). Trimming took 7 bases from V and 5 from J, leaving 17 bases between them. Per the germline V gene, CDR1 is SQVTM and CDR2 is ANQGSEA. The CDR3 sequence is 13 residues long. The chain's CDR3 is CSALQGGEETQYF. DNA of the CDR3: TGCAGCGCCCTTCAGGGGGGTGAGGAGACCCAGTACTTC.

On this clonotype itself: This likely comes from a read error, as the CDR3 has no conserved phenylalanine or tryptophan at its end. The V gene is TRBV12-3 or TRBV12-4, the J gene TRBJ1-1, with D hard to call. The CDR3 spans 14 residues. V was shortened by 3 bases and J by 1 base, with 9 bases between the two germline ends. CDR3 DNA sequence: TGTGCCAGCAGTTTTCCCCGTTCGAACACTGAAGCTTTCTCT. The encoded protein is CASSFPRSNTEAFS.

This clonotype showed up just a few times. The chain has TRBV15 and TRBJ2-4; unclear D gene. V gave up 1 base and J gave up 2 bases, with 3 bases separating them. CDR1 and CDR2 from the germline V gene are LNHNV and YYDKDF (reference sequence). The CDR3 has 13 residues. In nucleotides, the CDR3 is TGTGCCACCAGCAGAGGGCCCAAAAACATTCAGTACTTC. Protein: CATSRGPKNIQYF.

The chain joins TRBV5-4 to TRBJ1-1; D might be TRBD1 (5 bases). CDR1 SGHNT and CDR2 YYREEE come from the germline V gene (reference sequence). This CDR3 contains 15 residues. V lost 3 bases and J lost 6, with 18 bases in between. The CDR3 DNA sequence: TGTGCCAGCAGCTGGGGCGGCATCCCGAGTCCTGAAGCTTTCTTT. Translating it yields CASSWGGIPSPEAFF.

V is TRBV10-3 and J is TRBJ2-2, with 7 bases aligning to TRBD1. Germline trimming cut 7 bases from V and 2 bases from J; bases unmatched to any gene: 7. Germline loops: CDR1 ENHRY, CDR2 SYGVKD. The CDR3 totals 15 residues. In nucleotides, the CDR3 is TGTGCCATCAAAAGGACAGGAGATAACACCGGGGAGCTGTTTTTT. It yields the protein CAIKRTGDNTGELFF.

About this clonotype: Compared with germline, one end of the junction differs, possibly owing to a read error. This chain connects TRBV29-1 to TRBJ1-1; D is unclear. This CDR3 spans 15 amino acids. The V gene's germline CDR1 is SQVTM and CDR2 ANQGSEA. CDR3 residues: CSVGRVNLMNTEASF. The CDR3 nucleotides are TGCAGCGTTGGAAGGGTCAACCTCATGAACACTGAAGCTTCCTTT.

The chain joins TRBV7-2 to TRBJ2-7, with 10 bases identical to TRBD2. From germline, CDR1 is SGHTA and CDR2 FQGNSA. Germline trimming cut 5 bases from V and 1 base from J; bases unmatched to any gene: 8. The CDR3 is made up of 16 amino acids. In nucleotides, the CDR3 is TGTGCCAGCAGCCCCTATACTAGCGGGGCGTCCTACGAGCAGTACTTC. It specifies CASSPYTSGASYEQYF.

The gene calls are TRBV20-1 and TRBJ2-4; a possible D gene is TRBD2 (5 bases). The CDR3 contains 11 residues. Trimming removed 5 bases from V and 15 bases from J, with 17 bases in between. Germline loops: CDR1 DFQATT, CDR2 SNEGSKA (reference sequence). DNA of the CDR3: TGCAGTGCTGAAAGGACGGAGGTGAGGTACTTC. Translation: CSAERTEVRYF.

CDR3 residues: CASSPRQSGEDTF. CDR3 bases: TGTGCCAGCAGCCCCCGACAGTCGGGGGAAGACACCTTC. This chain connects TRBV7-8 to TRBJ1-2, with a possible D match to TRBD1 (5 bases). The CDR3 contains 13 residues. Germline V CDR1 and CDR2: SGHVS, FQNEAQ. Trimming left V 5 bases short and J 12 bases short, with 19 bases between.

V and J are TRBV24-1 and TRBJ2-5; TRBD2 agrees at 7 bases. The J call may be mistaken, given a closer DNA end match to TRBJ2-1. The CDR3 length is 10 residues. Per germline, CDR1 KGHDR and CDR2 SFDVKD. CDR3: CATGGNEQFF. In nucleotides, the CDR3 is TGTGCCACGGGAGGGAATGAGCAGTTCTTC.

This clonotype occurred a few times. The chain employs TRBV29-1 and TRBJ2-5; TRBD2 is a possible D gene (6 bases). Trimming pared 4 bases from V and 2 bases from J, leaving 11 bases between. The germline CDR1 and CDR2 sequences are SQVTM and ANQGSEA. This CDR3 is built from 13 residues. CDR3 nucleotide sequence: TGCAGCGTTGTTTTGGAGGGTCAAGAGACCCAGTACTTC. This codes for CSVVLEGQETQYF.

The chain recombines TRBV12-3 or TRBV12-4 with TRBJ1-5, with D unclear. This CDR3 is built from 12 residues. V lost 5 bases and J lost 6, with 8 bases in between. CDR3 bases: TGTGCCAGCAGTACGGGGAGTCAGCCCCAGCATTTT. This sequence encodes CASSTGSQPQHF.

V is TRBV4-1 and J is TRBJ2-7; perhaps TRBD2 as D (5 bases). This CDR3 spans 15 amino acids. CDR1 MGHRA and CDR2 YSYEKL come from the germline V gene. The germline V and J ends were trimmed by 1 base and 0 bases, with 10 bases remaining between them. This chain's CDR3 is CASSQVLTTSYEQYF. The CDR3 DNA follows: TGCGCCAGCAGCCAAGTTCTGACTACCTCCTACGAGCAGTACTTC.

The V call is TRBV9, the J call TRBJ1-3; 7 nucleotides match TRBD1. Trimming removed 5 bases from V and 5 bases from J; junction bases left unmatched: 13. The germline CDR1 and CDR2 sequences are SGDLS and YYNGEE. The length of the CDR3 is 16 residues. The DNA of the CDR3 is TGTGCCAGCAGTGTACAGGGGTCAAAAGAACGAAACACCATATATTTT. This sequence encodes CASSVQGSKERNTIYF.

The rearrangement joins TRBV4-1 to TRBJ2-6, with D possibly being TRBD2 (5 bases). Germline V lookup: CDR1 MGHRA, CDR2 YSYEKL. Trimming removed 2 bases at V and 0 bases at J, with 17 bases between. CDR3 length equals 19 residues. This CDR3 is CASSQPDWAYISGANVLTF. CDR3 sequence (DNA): TGCGCCAGCAGCCAACCGGACTGGGCGTACATCTCTGGGGCCAACGTCCTGACTTTC.

The chain carries TRBV28 and TRBJ2-5; D uncertain. Germline values: CDR1 MDHEN, CDR2 SYDVKM. The V and J ends lost 3 bases and 4 bases respectively, with 9 bases between them. This CDR3 spans 13 amino acids. Here the CDR3 DNA reads TGTGCCAGCAGTTTTAGGGTAGGAGAGACCCAGTACTTC. Its translation: CASSFRVGETQYF.

V and J are TRBV6-2 or TRBV6-3 and TRBJ1-2; 8 positions match TRBD1. In germline, CDR1 is MNHEY, CDR2 SVGEGT. CDR3 length equals 16 residues. V was pared by 7 bases and J by 8 bases, with 18 bases of the junction left unmatched. This chain's CDR3 is CASIRGQATGTGGYTF. As DNA, the CDR3 is TGTGCCAGCATTAGGGGACAGGCAACCGGGACAGGAGGCTACACCTTC.

With regard to this clonotype: Lacking the conserved final phenylalanine or tryptophan, this CDR3 likely reflects a read error. The chain recombines TRBV13 with TRBJ1-3; no clear D. CDR3 length: 13 residues. Trimming stripped 6 bases from V and 0 bases from J, with 6 bases between. From germline, CDR1 is PRHDT and CDR2 FYEKMQ (reference sequence). CDR3 nucleotides: TGTGCCAGCAGTAGGAGCTCTGGAAACACCATATATCTT. It translates to CASSRSSGNTIYL.

This clonotype has just a few counts. The CDR3 nucleotides read TGTGCCAGCAGTTTAATATTGTCGGGGTCTGGAAACACCATATATTTT. Residues: CASSLILSGSGNTIYF. The chain combines TRBV12-3 or TRBV12-4 with TRBJ1-3; D not resolved. Trimming took off 2 bases at V and 1 base at J, with 12 bases between the two ends. The length of the CDR3 is 16 residues.

A few counts support this clonotype. This chain links TRBV18 with TRBJ2-3; 7 positions agree with TRBD1. Germline CDR1 and CDR2: KGHSH and LQKENI. This CDR3 has 16 amino acids. Germline trimming cut 6 bases from V and 3 bases from J; bases unmatched to any gene: 12. DNA for the CDR3: TGTGCCAGCTCCATATCAGGGGGTGCAGAGACAGATACGCAGTATTTT. Residues: CASSISGGAETDTQYF.

V is TRBV11-2 and J is TRBJ2-5, with 7 positions matching TRBD1. Germline V lookup: CDR1 SGHAT, CDR2 FQNNGV. With V trimmed by 4 bases and J by 2 bases, 16 bases remained unmatched. The CDR3 contains 18 residues. For the CDR3, the DNA is TGTGCCAGCAGCTCTCCGACAGGGTTATTTGTTCAACAAGAGACCCAGTACTTC. Protein product: CASSSPTGLFVQQETQYF.

This clonotype was counted a few times. V and J are TRBV7-3 and TRBJ1-2; D remains unclear. Per the germline V gene, CDR1 is SGHTA and CDR2 is FQGTGA. This CDR3 has 15 residues. The V and J ends lost 3 bases and 4 bases respectively, with 15 bases between them. DNA of the CDR3: TGTGCCAGCAGCTTCGCCTTGGCGTTCCGCTATGGCTACACCTTC. Amino acids: CASSFALAFRYGYTF.

This chain connects TRBV3-1 to TRBJ2-3; no definite D call. V was pared by 4 bases and J by 0 bases, with 11 bases between. The CDR3 sequence is 15 residues long. Germline V gene lookup returns CDR1 LGHDT and CDR2 YNNKEL (reference sequence). As DNA, the CDR3 is TGTGCCAGCAGCCCCACATTCTTCAGCACAGATACGCAGTATTTT. Amino acids: CASSPTFFSTDTQYF.

This clonotype was picked up a small number of times. In DNA form, the CDR3 reads TGTGCCAGCAGTTCTGTAACTAATGAGCAGTTCTTC. As protein: CASSSVTNEQFF. The gene calls are TRBV6-5 and TRBJ2-1; D is ambiguous. This CDR3 comprises 12 residues. Trimming left V 4 bases short and J 7 bases short, with 8 bases between. Germline V gene lookup returns CDR1 MNHEY and CDR2 SVGAGI.